Shown below are 18 T cell receptor beta chains from a single sample sequenced in a study of T cell repertoires in cytomegalovirus infection. TCRdb processed the reads anew with MiXCR; each CDR3 protein has one entry. Among over 25,000 distinct CDR3 sequences listed, approximately 18% were seen once. Their target antigens are unknown. The material was CD8+ T cells from cultured PBMCs, obtained from culture after CMV antigen stimulation. Receptors were obtained from a human donor in good health (CMV status not recorded). Some clones in this sample may be carry-over from other donors' samples.

This clonotype came up a few times. The chain joins TRBV7-6 to TRBJ1-1; possible D gene TRBD1, 5 bases. Germline CDR1 and CDR2: SGHVS and FNYEAQ. The CDR3 extends over 14 amino acids. Trimming pared 0 bases from V and 4 bases from J, leaving 9 bases between. CDR3 DNA sequence: TGTGCCAGCAGCTTAGCTTCAGGGAGCACTGAAGCTTTCTTT. Translation: CASSLASGSTEAFF.

V and J are TRBV27 and TRBJ2-1; 7 bases agree with TRBD2. The germline V gene encodes CDR1 MNHEY and CDR2 SMNVEV (reference sequence). The CDR3 totals 15 residues. V dropped 7 bases and J dropped 3; count of bases not matched to a gene: 9. CDR3 region: CASKPEAGNYNEQFF. In nucleotides, the CDR3 is TGTGCCAGCAAACCGGAAGCGGGAAACTACAATGAGCAGTTCTTC.

The rearrangement uses TRBV7-6 and TRBJ2-5; D unclear. Trimming cost V 5 bases and J 2 bases, with 9 bases left between them. The CDR3 runs 13 residues. The germline CDR1 and CDR2 sequences are SGHVS and FNYEAQ. CDR3 loop: CASSEGLQETQYF. CDR3 nucleotides: TGTGCCAGCAGCGAAGGGTTACAAGAGACCCAGTACTTC.

In its sample, this clonotype was seen a few times. The chain carries TRBV25-1 and TRBJ1-2; no firm D call. The CDR3 runs to 11 residues. Germline-derived CDR1 and CDR2 are MGHDK and SYGVNS. Deletions cut 3 bases from V and 7 bases from J, with 6 bases between. The CDR3 spells CASSDWGGYTF. The CDR3, as DNA: TGTGCCAGCAGTGACTGGGGTGGCTACACCTTC.

This clonotype was detected only a few times. The chain employs TRBV29-1 and TRBJ1-2; D gene uncertain. Germline values: CDR1 SQVTM, CDR2 ANQGSEA. Trimming took off 0 bases at V and 4 bases at J, with 12 bases between the two ends. The length of the CDR3 is 14 residues. The CDR3 bases are TGCAGCGTTGAAGAACAGAAAGGGAGCTATGGCTACACCTTC. Protein product: CSVEEQKGSYGYTF.

This clonotype has only a few counts. The chain has TRBV10-3 and TRBJ2-7; 13 bases align to TRBD2. CDR1 is ENHRY, CDR2 SYGVKD, per germline. The CDR3 loop spans 17 amino acids. V was pared by 8 bases and J by 4 bases, with 14 bases of the junction left unmatched. The CDR3 reads CAIGPGLAGNREYEQYF. The CDR3 DNA is TGTGCCATCGGACCGGGACTAGCGGGAAATCGGGAGTACGAGCAGTACTTC.

A few counts support this clonotype. The chain is built from TRBV7-9 and TRBJ1-1; TRBD1 aligns across 7 bases. The CDR3 consists of 15 residues. V shed 2 bases, J shed 1 base, and the junction held 4 bases outside the gene matches. Looked up from germline, CDR1 is SEHNR and CDR2 is FQNEAQ (reference sequence). CDR3 amino acids: CASSLFEGANTEAFF. The CDR3 nucleotides are TGTGCCAGCAGCTTATTTGAGGGGGCGAACACTGAAGCTTTCTTT.

Only a few counts were recorded for this clonotype. The V and J genes are TRBV6-2 or TRBV6-3 and TRBJ2-1; 11 nucleotides line up with TRBD2. The CDR3 covers 18 residues. The germline CDR1 and CDR2 sequences are MNHEY and SVGEGT. Losses at the gene ends were 4 bases for V and 0 bases for J; bases not matched to a gene: 8. The CDR3 protein is CASSSQTSGATSYNEQFF. Here the CDR3 DNA reads TGTGCCAGCAGTTCACAGACTAGCGGGGCCACCTCCTACAATGAGCAGTTCTTC.

This clonotype was seen only a few times. V usage is TRBV6-2 or TRBV6-3 and J usage is TRBJ2-1; 7 bases are a match to TRBD2. Trimming at V came to 2 bases and at J to 7 bases, leaving 5 bases not matched to a gene. In germline, CDR1 is MNHEY, CDR2 SVGEGT. This CDR3 is built from 14 residues. The CDR3 bases are TGTGCCAGCAGTTACGGGGGAGGGGTGAATGAGCAGTTCTTC. Its translation is CASSYGGGVNEQFF.

This clonotype showed up just a few times. The chain has TRBV27 and TRBJ1-1; perhaps TRBD1 as D (5 bases). CDR1 and CDR2 from the germline V gene are MNHEY and SMNVEV (reference sequence). V lost 6 bases and J lost 3, with 14 bases in between. The CDR3 covers 14 residues. This chain's CDR3 is CASSPWDLDTEAFF. The DNA for the CDR3 is TGTGCCAGCAGCCCGTGGGACCTGGACACTGAAGCTTTCTTT.

This clonotype came up a few times. This rearrangement joins TRBV12-3 or TRBV12-4 to TRBJ2-3; TRBD2 matches 7 bases. The CDR3 totals 15 residues. The trim removed 6 bases at V and 4 bases at J, leaving 10 bases unmatched. The DNA of the CDR3 is TGTGCCAGCAGGACGAACAGCGGGGCATCAGATACGCAGTATTTT. Translating gives CASRTNSGASDTQYF.

The V call is TRBV7-2, the J call TRBJ2-7, with 8 positions matching TRBD1. The V gene's germline CDR1 is SGHTA and CDR2 FQGNSA. Trimming at V came to 5 bases and at J to 6 bases, leaving 3 bases not matched to a gene. This CDR3 is built from 12 residues. The DNA for the CDR3 is TGTGCCAGCAGCCCGACAGGGGCCGAGCAGTACTTC. It encodes CASSPTGAEQYF. Full variable domain (rest looked up from reference TRBV7-2 and TRBJ2-7): GAGVSQSPSNKVTEKGKDVELRCDPISGHTALYWYRQSLGQGLEFLIYFQGNSAPDKSGLPSDRFSAERTGGSVSTLTIQRTQQEDSAVYLCASSPTGAEQYFGPGTRLTVT.

In its sample, this clonotype was seen a few times. The chain links TRBV12-3 or TRBV12-4 to TRBJ2-3; no clear D gene. The germline V and J ends were trimmed by 7 bases and 3 bases, with 5 bases remaining between them. The CDR3 runs 11 residues. The CDR3 region has the DNA TGTGCCAGCAAAAGAACAGATACGCAGTATTTT. Translation gives CASKRTDTQYF.

This clonotype was counted between two and nine times. J is TRBJ2-1 and V is TRBV7-7; 13 nucleotides align to TRBD2. The junction had 5 bases not matched to a gene; V was cut back by 1 base and J by 8 bases. Germline CDR1 is SSHAT and CDR2 is FNYEAQ (reference sequence). The CDR3 is 16 amino acids. CDR3 coding DNA: TGTGCCAGCAGCTTAGGACTAGCGGGAGGAGGGGATGAGCAGTTCTTC. Translation: CASSLGLAGGGDEQFF.

The rearrangement links TRBV20-1 to TRBJ2-3; 9 bases map to TRBD2. Germline assignment: CDR1 DFQATT and CDR2 SNEGSKA (reference sequence). Unmatched junction bases numbered 2, after V lost 0 bases and J lost 1 base. The CDR3 runs to 15 residues. CDR3 bases: TGCAGTGCTAGAGAGTGGACTAGCGGCACAGATACGCAGTATTTT. This encodes CSAREWTSGTDTQYF.

V is TRBV7-9 and J is TRBJ2-7; 9 positions agree with TRBD2. This CDR3 comprises 15 residues. With V trimmed by 4 bases and J by 4 bases, 8 bases remained unmatched. Germline V CDR1 and CDR2: SEHNR, FQNEAQ (reference sequence). This CDR3 reads CASSSTRLAVYEQYF. CDR3 nucleotide sequence: TGTGCCAGCAGCTCCACCAGACTAGCGGTGTACGAGCAGTACTTC.

J is TRBJ1-2 and V is TRBV4-1; 7 nucleotides line up with TRBD1. J lost 4 bases, V lost 4 bases, and 9 bases had no gene match. This CDR3 comprises 15 residues. The germline V gene encodes CDR1 MGHRA and CDR2 YSYEKL. CDR3 in DNA: TGCGCCAGCAGCCTACGGACAGGCAATAGCTATGGCTACACCTTC. Its protein product is CASSLRTGNSYGYTF.

This clonotype appeared a few times. The chain has TRBV15 and TRBJ1-2; D call uncertain. V lost 3 bases and J lost 5, with 13 bases in between. The CDR3 consists of 14 residues. Germline CDR1 LNHNV, CDR2 YYDKDF (reference sequence). The CDR3: CATSSTANGYGYTF. CDR3 nucleotides: TGTGCCACCAGCAGTACAGCCAACGGATATGGCTACACCTTC.